The clone carrying this TCR beta chain showed up just a few times. Its antigen is unknown. The data are from a study of T-cell reconstitution after alpha-beta-depleted transplantation in children. Study-wide findings and caveats: Counts and diversity of T cells one year after transplant came mostly from newly produced T cells.

Looked up from germline, CDR1 is MGHRA and CDR2 is YSYEKL. The CDR3 consists of 14 residues. The V gene end was trimmed by 7 bases and the J gene end by 5 bases; junction bases not matched to a gene: 8. Unique molecular identifiers were used to barcode this TCRbeta library. A single record per CDR3 protein comes from TCRdb applying MiXCR to the PCR reads. This sample has some 840,000 distinct CDR3 sequences, with about 15% found just once. The sequences come from PBMCs, mostly from graft donor cells, collected 360 days after TCRalphabeta/CD19-depleted stem cell transplant. The source is a male patient younger than 18 who had a stem cell transplant for acute lymphoblastic leukemia, so the T cells may come from the graft donor. The rearrangement joins TRBV4-1 to TRBJ1-1, with 9 bases identical to TRBD1. The CDR3 DNA reads as TGCGCCAGCATCTATGACAGGGGGGGGACTGAAGCTTTCTTT. Encoded protein: CASIYDRGGTEAFF.